This record concerns one TCR beta chain sequence. Measured with immunoSEQ multiplex PCR; TCRdb has only the in-frame clones, and not every one. This table holds about 250,000 clones, approximately 80% found once. The data were taken from a study of control samples from healthy donors and cancer patients. The sequencing sample was made of PBMCs. The sequence was collected from a woman aged 55-75 years with lung cancer.

The CDR3 region has the DNA TGTGCCAGCAGCCAAAATTACGGGCCCAATCAGCCCCAGCATTTT. Its translation is CASSQNYGPNQPQHF. This chain joins TRBV3-1 (or the pseudogene TRBV3-2) and TRBJ1-5; D ambiguous. This CDR3 is 15 amino acids long. Germline CDR1 reads LGHDT; CDR2 reads YNNKEL (reference sequence). V shed 2 bases and J shed 3 bases, with 11 bases lying between them.